The entry below gives a single TCR beta chain sequence along with its context. Its target is unknown. With 3 bases removed from V and 7 bases from J, the gap between germline ends came to 12 bases. The CDR3 covers 14 residues. The germline gives CDR1 SNHLY, CDR2 FYNNEI. Assay used: immunoSEQ multiplex PCR; TCRdb lists only in-frame clones, some missing. The sample holds 75,000 to 100,000 clones; under 85% are singletons and the top ten take 1.1%. This record belongs to a study of vaccination effects on CD4 cells after COVID-19. Expansion with viral peptide pools was applied to antigen-specific CD4+ T cells by the ViraFEST assay prior to sequencing. Subsequent to a culture period of approximately 11 days, CD4+ T cells were isolated. All study participants received two doses of BNT162b2 or mRNA-1273 vaccine. Negative nucleocapsid antibody tests before and after vaccination confirmed no previous SARS-CoV-2 infection.

The genes are TRBV2 and TRBJ2-2, with D hard to call. Specimen: CD4+ T cells from PBMCs cultured with HCoV-OC43 spike peptides, collected after COVID-19 vaccination. Subset described: HCoV-OC43 spike overlapping peptide pool stimulation. The TCR sequence derives from a human donor who received a COVID-19 vaccine. The CDR3 DNA sequence: TGTGCCAGCAGTGATGGGCAGCCGATCGGGGAGCTGTTTTTT. Its translation: CASSDGQPIGELFF.